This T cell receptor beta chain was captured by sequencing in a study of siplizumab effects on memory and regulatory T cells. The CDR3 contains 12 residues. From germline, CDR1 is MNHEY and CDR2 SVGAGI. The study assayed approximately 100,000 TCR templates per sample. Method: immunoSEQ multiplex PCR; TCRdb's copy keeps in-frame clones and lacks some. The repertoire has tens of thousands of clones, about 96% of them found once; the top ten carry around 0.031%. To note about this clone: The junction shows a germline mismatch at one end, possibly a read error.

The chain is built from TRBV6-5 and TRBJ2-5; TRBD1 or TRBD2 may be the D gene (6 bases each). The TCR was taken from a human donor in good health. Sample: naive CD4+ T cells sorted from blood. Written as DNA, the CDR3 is TGTGCCAGCAGGACGGGGGCAGGCCTCTTGGACTTC. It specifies CASRTGAGLLDF.